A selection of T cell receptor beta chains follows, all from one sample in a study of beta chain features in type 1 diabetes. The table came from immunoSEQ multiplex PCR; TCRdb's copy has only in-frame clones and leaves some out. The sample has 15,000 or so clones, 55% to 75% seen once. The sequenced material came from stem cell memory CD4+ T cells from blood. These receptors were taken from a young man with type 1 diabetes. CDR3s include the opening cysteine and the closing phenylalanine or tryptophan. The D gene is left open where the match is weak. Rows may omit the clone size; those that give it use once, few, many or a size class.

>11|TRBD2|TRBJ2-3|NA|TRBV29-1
CSATGGNTQYF
TGCAGCGCAACGGGGGGAAATACGCAGTATTTT
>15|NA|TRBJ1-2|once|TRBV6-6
CASIFWGPSDYGYTF
TGTGCCAGCATCTTTTGGGGCCCTTCTGACTATGGCTACACCTTC
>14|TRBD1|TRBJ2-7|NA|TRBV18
CASSPGQEYYEQYF
TGTGCCAGCTCACCTGGACAGGAGTACTACGAGCAGTACTTC
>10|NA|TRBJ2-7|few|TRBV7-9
CASSINEQYF
TGTGCCAGCAGCATAAACGAGCAGTACTTC
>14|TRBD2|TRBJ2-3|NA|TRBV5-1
CASSSGLATDTQYF
TGCGCCAGCAGTTCTGGACTAGCGACAGATACGCAGTATTTT
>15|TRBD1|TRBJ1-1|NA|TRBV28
CASTPGGALGTEAFF
TGTGCCAGCACCCCAGGGGGCGCCTTGGGCACTGAAGCTTTCTTT
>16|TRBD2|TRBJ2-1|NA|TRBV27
CASSPRIAGVDNEQFF
TGTGCCAGCAGTCCTAGGATCGCGGGGGTGGATAATGAGCAGTTCTTC
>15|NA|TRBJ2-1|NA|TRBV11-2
CASSETVSPYNEQFF
TGTGCCAGCAGCGAAACAGTCTCCCCCTACAATGAGCAGTTCTTC
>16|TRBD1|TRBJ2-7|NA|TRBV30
CAWTTPGQGATYEQYF
TGTGCCTGGACTACCCCAGGACAGGGGGCCACCTACGAGCAGTACTTC
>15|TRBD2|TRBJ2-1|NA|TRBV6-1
CASSKGLGVGYEQFF
TGTGCCAGCAGTAAGGGACTAGGAGTAGGCTATGAGCAGTTCTTC
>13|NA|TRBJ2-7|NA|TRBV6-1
CASSDRVRHEQYF
TGTGCCAGCAGTGATCGGGTCCGCCACGAGCAGTACTTC
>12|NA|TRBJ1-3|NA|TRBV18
CASSLVGNTIYF
TGTGCCAGCTCACTTGTAGGAAACACCATATATTTT
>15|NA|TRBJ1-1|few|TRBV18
CASSPRSGLNTEAFF
TGTGCCAGCTCACCACGCTCAGGCCTGAACACTGAAGCTTTCTTT
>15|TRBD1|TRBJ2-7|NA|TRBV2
CASSARRQGLYEQYF
TGTGCCAGCAGTGCTAGAAGACAGGGGCTCTACGAGCAGTACTTC
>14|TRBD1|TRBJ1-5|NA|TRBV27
CASSSIRGDQPQHF
TGTGCCAGCAGTTCTATCAGGGGGGATCAGCCCCAGCATTTT
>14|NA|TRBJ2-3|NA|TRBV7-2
CASSGTNRADTQYF
TGTGCCAGCAGCGGGACGAACAGGGCAGATACGCAGTATTTT
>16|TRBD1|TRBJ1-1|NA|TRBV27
CASSLSGTGNKAEAFF
TGTGCCAGCAGTTTAAGTGGGACAGGGAATAAGGCGGAAGCTTTCTTT
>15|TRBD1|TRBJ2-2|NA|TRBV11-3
CASSRRTGEAGELFF
TGTGCCAGCAGCCGACGGACAGGGGAGGCCGGGGAGCTGTTTTTT
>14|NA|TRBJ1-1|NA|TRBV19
CASSIVRGNTEAFF
TGTGCCAGTAGTATAGTACGAGGGAACACTGAAGCTTTCTTT
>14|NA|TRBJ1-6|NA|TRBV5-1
CASSFLGGNSPLHF
TGCGCCAGCAGCTTCTTGGGGGGAAATTCACCCCTCCACTTT
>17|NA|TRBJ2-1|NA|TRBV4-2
CASSQDLARGTYNEQFF
TGTGCCAGCAGCCAAGATCTCGCCAGGGGCACCTACAATGAGCAGTTCTTC
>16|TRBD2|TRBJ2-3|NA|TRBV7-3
CASSPTGLAGTDTQYF
TGTGCCAGCAGCCCCACGGGACTAGCGGGCACAGATACGCAGTATTTT
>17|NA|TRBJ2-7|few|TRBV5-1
CASSLVDQWLAPYEQYF
TGCGCCAGCAGCTTGGTTGATCAGTGGCTAGCGCCCTACGAGCAGTACTTC
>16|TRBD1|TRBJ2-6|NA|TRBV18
CASSPGQGIGANVLTF
TGTGCCAGCTCACCGGGACAGGGAATTGGGGCCAACGTCCTGACTTTC
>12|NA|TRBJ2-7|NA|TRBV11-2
CASSFAGYEQYF
TGTGCCAGCAGCTTCGCGGGCTACGAGCAGTACTTC
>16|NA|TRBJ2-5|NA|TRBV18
CASSPPPGSHQETQYF
TGTGCCAGCTCACCACCGCCAGGTTCCCACCAAGAGACCCAGTACTTC
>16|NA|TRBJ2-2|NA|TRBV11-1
CASSFSGTSNTGELFF
TGTGCCAGCAGCTTCTCCGGGACTTCTAACACCGGGGAGCTGTTTTTT
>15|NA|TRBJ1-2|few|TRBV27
CASSSWGGLGYGYTF
TGTGCCAGCAGTTCCTGGGGGGGGCTCGGCTATGGCTACACCTTC
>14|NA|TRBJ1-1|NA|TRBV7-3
CASSLRGDSAEAFF
TGTGCCAGCAGCTTGCGCGGGGATAGCGCTGAAGCTTTCTTT
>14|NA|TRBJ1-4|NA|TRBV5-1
CASSLEGGIEKLFF
TGCGCCAGCAGCTTGGAAGGGGGAATAGAAAAACTGTTTTTT
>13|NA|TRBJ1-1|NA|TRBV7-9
CASSRTPNTEAFF
TGTGCCAGCAGCCGGACACCGAACACTGAAGCTTTCTTT
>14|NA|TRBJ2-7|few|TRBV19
CARRFRGALLEQYF
TGTGCCAGGAGATTCAGGGGAGCCCTCCTCGAGCAGTACTTC
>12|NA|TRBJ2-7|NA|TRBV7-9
CASSHSSYEQYF
TGTGCCAGCAGCCACAGCTCCTACGAGCAGTACTTC
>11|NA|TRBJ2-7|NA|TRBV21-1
CASSLIAEQYF
TGTGCCAGCAGTCTTATAGCAGAGCAGTACTTC
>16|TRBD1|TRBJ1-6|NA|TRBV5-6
CASSPPGGYINSPLHF
TGTGCCAGCAGCCCCCCAGGGGGCTACATTAATTCACCCCTCCACTTT
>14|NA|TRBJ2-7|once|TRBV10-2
CASSEGQRPYEQYF
TGCGCCAGCAGTGAGGGACAGAGGCCCTACGAGCAGTACTTC
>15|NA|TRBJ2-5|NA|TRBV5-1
CASSLADSLQETQYF
TGCGCCAGCAGCTTGGCGGACAGCCTTCAAGAGACCCAGTACTTC
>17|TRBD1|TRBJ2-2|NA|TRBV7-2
CASSLPRQGPWTGELFF
TGTGCCAGCAGCTTACCGCGACAGGGGCCGTGGACCGGGGAGCTGTTTTTT
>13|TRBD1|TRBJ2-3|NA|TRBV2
CASKTGGTDTQYF
TGTGCCAGCAAGACAGGGGGGACAGATACGCAGTATTTT
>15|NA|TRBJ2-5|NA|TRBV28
CASSFGQGRGETQYF
TGTGCCAGCAGTTTTGGGCAGGGGAGGGGAGAGACCCAGTACTTC
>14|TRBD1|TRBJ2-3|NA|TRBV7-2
CASSPGQGTDTQYF
TGTGCCAGCAGCCCGGGACAGGGCACAGATACGCAGTATTTT